A selection of T cell receptor beta chains follows, all from one sample in a study of blood T cell repertoires in COVID-19. Clones were read by immunoSEQ multiplex PCR, and TCRdb kept only the in-frame ones, dropping some. The table has 200,000 to 300,000 clones, around nine tenths seen once. Sample: PBMCs or T cells enriched from blood (not recorded which). These receptors came from a woman under 30 who had recovered from COVID-19. Both conserved end residues are part of each CDR3. The order of the fields is D gene, V gene, J gene, clone size, CDR3 protein, CDR3 DNA. A D gene is named only where the DNA matches it firmly. Size is omitted from some rows. Given values are once, few, many or a class for expanded clones.

D: -
V: TRBV4-1
J: TRBJ1-1
size: -
CDR3: CASSQITGSLGAEAFF
DNA: TGCGCCAGCAGCCAGATCACAGGGTCGTTAGGGGCTGAAGCTTTCTTT

D: -
V: TRBV7-9
J: TRBJ1-1
size: -
CDR3: CASSTQASTEAFF
DNA: TGTGCCAGCAGCACCCAAGCGAGCACTGAAGCTTTCTTT

D: -
V: TRBV3-1/TRBV3-2
J: TRBJ1-1
size: once
CDR3: CASSQDEFQGWTEAFF
DNA: TGTGCCAGCAGCCAAGATGAATTCCAGGGATGGACTGAAGCTTTCTTT

D: -
V: TRBV5-1
J: TRBJ1-1
size: -
CDR3: CASSLQTQSNTEAFF
DNA: TGCGCCAGCAGCTTGCAGACACAATCGAACACTGAAGCTTTCTTT

D: TRBD1
V: TRBV11-3
J: TRBJ2-7
size: -
CDR3: CASSFVGRQGRSLSYEQYF
DNA: TGTGCCAGCAGCTTCGTCGGTCGACAGGGACGGAGTCTTTCCTACGAGCAGTACTTC

D: TRBD2
V: TRBV27
J: TRBJ2-1
size: once
CDR3: CASSPYSSGSQSNEQFF
DNA: TGTGCCAGCAGTCCGTACAGTAGCGGGAGCCAATCCAATGAGCAGTTCTTC

D: -
V: TRBV11-3
J: TRBJ2-2
size: -
CDR3: CASSLAAGRGLDTGELFF
DNA: TGTGCCAGCAGCTTAGCCGCGGGACGGGGACTCGACACCGGGGAGCTGTTTTTT

D: -
V: TRBV6-5
J: TRBJ2-7
size: -
CDR3: CASSYSRMSEQYF
DNA: TGTGCCAGCAGTTACTCTCGAATGAGCGAGCAGTACTTC

D: -
V: TRBV9
J: TRBJ1-4
size: -
CDR3: CASSVRDKTEKLFF
DNA: TGTGCCAGCAGCGTCAGGGATAAGACTGAAAAACTGTTTTTT

D: -
V: TRBV5-1
J: TRBJ2-7
size: -
CDR3: CASSLSGAVSREQYF
DNA: TGCGCCAGCAGCTTGTCTGGGGCGGTATCGCGCGAGCAGTACTTC

D: TRBD1
V: TRBV19
J: TRBJ2-7
size: -
CDR3: CASSSQQGMGYEQYF
DNA: TGTGCCAGTAGTAGTCAACAGGGGATGGGCTACGAGCAGTACTTC

D: -
V: TRBV6-6
J: TRBJ2-7
size: few
CDR3: CASRATVSSYEQYF
DNA: TGTGCCAGCAGGGCGACAGTGAGCTCCTACGAGCAGTACTTC

D: -
V: TRBV12-3/TRBV12-4
J: TRBJ1-2
size: -
CDR3: CASSQQENYGYTF
DNA: TGTGCCAGCAGTCAACAGGAGAACTATGGCTACACCTTC

D: TRBD2
V: TRBV30
J: TRBJ2-3
size: -
CDR3: CASSSGRAWGTDTQYF
DNA: TGTGCCTCCTCTAGCGGGAGGGCTTGGGGCACAGATACGCAGTATTTT

D: -
V: TRBV19
J: TRBJ1-6
size: -
CDR3: CASSIGEDSPLHF
DNA: TGTGCCAGTAGTATAGGTGAGGATTCACCCCTCCACTTT

D: -
V: TRBV9
J: TRBJ1-3
size: -
CDR3: CASSVGGLGNTIYF
DNA: TGTGCCAGCAGCGTCGGGGGTCTTGGAAACACCATATATTTT

D: -
V: TRBV13
J: TRBJ1-2
size: -
CDR3: CASSLGQNTIGYTF
DNA: TGTGCCAGCAGCTTAGGGCAGAATACTATCGGCTACACCTTC

D: TRBD2
V: TRBV9
J: TRBJ2-1
size: -
CDR3: CASSGNKAGGPFNEQFF
DNA: TGTGCCAGCAGCGGAAACAAAGCGGGAGGGCCGTTCAATGAGCAGTTCTTC

D: TRBD1
V: TRBV16
J: TRBJ2-2
size: -
CDR3: CASSRDRVAGELFF
DNA: TGTGCCAGCAGCCGAGACAGGGTGGCCGGGGAGCTGTTTTTT

D: -
V: TRBV6-1
J: TRBJ2-1
size: -
CDR3: CASSENNQYNEQFF
DNA: TGTGCCAGCAGTGAAAACAACCAATACAATGAGCAGTTCTTC

D: -
V: TRBV20-1
J: TRBJ2-7
size: -
CDR3: CSARARNEQYF
DNA: TGCAGTGCTAGAGCCAGAAACGAGCAGTACTTC

D: -
V: TRBV12-3/TRBV12-4
J: TRBJ1-5
size: -
CDR3: CASSSGRPQHF
DNA: TGTGCCAGCAGTTCGGGTCGGCCCCAGCATTTT

D: -
V: TRBV2
J: TRBJ2-7
size: -
CDR3: CASSEAGGTDEQYF
DNA: TGTGCCAGCAGTGAAGCCGGGGGTACGGACGAGCAGTACTTC

D: TRBD2
V: TRBV15
J: TRBJ2-1
size: -
CDR3: CATSRTGTSGPLNEQFF
DNA: TGTGCCACCAGCAGAACCGGGACTAGCGGGCCTTTGAATGAGCAGTTCTTC

D: -
V: TRBV5-4
J: TRBJ1-1
size: -
CDR3: CASSSRPLEAEEAFF
DNA: TGTGCCAGCAGCTCTAGACCCTTGGAGGCCGAAGAAGCTTTCTTT